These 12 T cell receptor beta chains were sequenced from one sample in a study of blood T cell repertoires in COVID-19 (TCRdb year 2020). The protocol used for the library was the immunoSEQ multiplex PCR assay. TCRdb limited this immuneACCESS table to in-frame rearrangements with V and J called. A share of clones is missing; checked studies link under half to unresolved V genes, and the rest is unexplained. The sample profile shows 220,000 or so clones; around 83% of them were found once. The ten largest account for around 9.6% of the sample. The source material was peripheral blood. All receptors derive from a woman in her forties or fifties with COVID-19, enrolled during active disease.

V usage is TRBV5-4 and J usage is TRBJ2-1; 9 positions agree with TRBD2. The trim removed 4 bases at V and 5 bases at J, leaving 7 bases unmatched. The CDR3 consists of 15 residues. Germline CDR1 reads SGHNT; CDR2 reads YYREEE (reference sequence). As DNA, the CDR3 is TGTGCCAGCAGCAATAGCGGGGGCCCCGACAATGAGCAGTTCTTC. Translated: CASSNSGGPDNEQFF.

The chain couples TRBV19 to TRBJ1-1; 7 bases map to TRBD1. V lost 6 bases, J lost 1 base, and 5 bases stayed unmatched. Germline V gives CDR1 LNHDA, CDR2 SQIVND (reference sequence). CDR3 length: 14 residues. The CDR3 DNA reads TGTGCCAGTAGGCCAGGGGGATCGAACACTGAAGCTTTCTTT. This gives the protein CASRPGGSNTEAFF.

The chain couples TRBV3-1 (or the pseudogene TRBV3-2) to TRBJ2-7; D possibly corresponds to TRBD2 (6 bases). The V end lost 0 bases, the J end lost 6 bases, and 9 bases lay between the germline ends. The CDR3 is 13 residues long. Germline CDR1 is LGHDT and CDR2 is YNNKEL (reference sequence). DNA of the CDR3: TGTGCCAGCAGCCAAGAAAGGGGAGGCGAGCAGTACGTC. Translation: CASSQERGGEQYV.

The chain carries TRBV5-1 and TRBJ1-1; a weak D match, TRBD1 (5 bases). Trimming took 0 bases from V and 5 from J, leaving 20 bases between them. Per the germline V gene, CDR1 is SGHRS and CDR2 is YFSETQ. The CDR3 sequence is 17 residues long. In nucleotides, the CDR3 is TGCGCCAGCAGCTTGGAGGGGAGGCCCAGGGACTGGACTGAAGCTTTCTTT. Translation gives CASSLEGRPRDWTEAFF. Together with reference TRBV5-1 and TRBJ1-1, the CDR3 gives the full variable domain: KAGVTQTPRYLIKTRGQQVTLSCSPISGHRSVSWYQQTPGQGLQFLFEYFSETQRNKGNFPGRFSGRQFSNSRSEMNVSTLELGDSALYLCASSLEGRPRDWTEAFFGQGTRLTVV.

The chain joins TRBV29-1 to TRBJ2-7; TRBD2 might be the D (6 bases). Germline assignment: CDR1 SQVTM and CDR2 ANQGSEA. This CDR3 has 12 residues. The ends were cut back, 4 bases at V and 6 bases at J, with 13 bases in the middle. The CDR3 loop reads CSVGTITSEQYF. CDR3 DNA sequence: TGCAGCGTTGGGACTATTACCAGCGAGCAGTACTTC.

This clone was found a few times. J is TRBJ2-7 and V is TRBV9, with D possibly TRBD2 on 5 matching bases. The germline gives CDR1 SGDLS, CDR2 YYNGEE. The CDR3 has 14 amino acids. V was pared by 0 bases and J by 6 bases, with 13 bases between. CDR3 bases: TGTGCCAGCAGCGTAGGGCACGGGGATGGCGAGCAGTACTTC. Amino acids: CASSVGHGDGEQYF. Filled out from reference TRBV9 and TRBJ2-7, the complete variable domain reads DSGVTQTPKHLITATGQRVTLRCSPRSGDLSVYWYQQSLDQGLQFLIQYYNGEERAKGNILERFSAQQFPDLHSELNLSSLELGDSALYFCASSVGHGDGEQYFGPGTRLTVT.

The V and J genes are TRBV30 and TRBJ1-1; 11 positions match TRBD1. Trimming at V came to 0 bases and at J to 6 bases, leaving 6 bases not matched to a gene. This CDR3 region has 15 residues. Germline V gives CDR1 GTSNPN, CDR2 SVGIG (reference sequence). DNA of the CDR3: TGTGCCTGGAGTGTAGGGACAGGGGGATTCGCTGAAGCTTTCTTT. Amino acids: CAWSVGTGGFAEAFF.

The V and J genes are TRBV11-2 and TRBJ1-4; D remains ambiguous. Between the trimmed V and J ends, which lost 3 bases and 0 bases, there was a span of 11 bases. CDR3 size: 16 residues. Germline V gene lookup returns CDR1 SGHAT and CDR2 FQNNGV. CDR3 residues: CASSLASFATNEKLFF. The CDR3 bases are TGTGCCAGCAGCTTGGCTAGCTTTGCAACTAATGAAAAACTGTTTTTT. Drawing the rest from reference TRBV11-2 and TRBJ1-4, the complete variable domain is EAGVAQSPRYKIIEKRQSVAFWCNPISGHATLYWYQQILGQGPKLLIQFQNNGVVDDSQLPKDRFSAERLKGVDSTLKIQPAKLEDSAVYLCASSLASFATNEKLFFGSGTQLSVL.

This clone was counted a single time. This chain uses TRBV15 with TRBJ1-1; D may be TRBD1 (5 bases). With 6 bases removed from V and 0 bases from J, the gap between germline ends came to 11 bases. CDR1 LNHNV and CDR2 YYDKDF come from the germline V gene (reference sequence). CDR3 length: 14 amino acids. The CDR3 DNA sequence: TGTGCCACCAGGACGGGGGGGATGAACACTGAAGCTTTCTTT. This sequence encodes CATRTGGMNTEAFF.

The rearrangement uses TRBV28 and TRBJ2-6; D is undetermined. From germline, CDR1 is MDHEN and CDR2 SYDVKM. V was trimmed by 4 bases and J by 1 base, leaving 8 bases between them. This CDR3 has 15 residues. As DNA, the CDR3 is TGTGCCAGCAGTTCCACAATATCTGGGGCCAACGTCCTGACTTTC. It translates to CASSSTISGANVLTF. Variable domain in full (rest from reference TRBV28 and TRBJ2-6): DVKVTQSSRYLVKRTGEKVFLECVQDMDHENMFWYRQDPGLGLRLIYFSYDVKMKEKGDIPEGYSVSREKKERFSLILESASTNQTSMYLCASSSTISGANVLTFGAGSRLTVL.

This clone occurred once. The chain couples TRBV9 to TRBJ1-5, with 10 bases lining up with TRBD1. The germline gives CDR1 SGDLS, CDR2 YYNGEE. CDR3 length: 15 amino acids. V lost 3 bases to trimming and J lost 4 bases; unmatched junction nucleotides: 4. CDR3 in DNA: TGTGCCAGCAGCGCCGGGACAGGGGATAATCAGCCCCAGCATTTT. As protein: CASSAGTGDNQPQHF.

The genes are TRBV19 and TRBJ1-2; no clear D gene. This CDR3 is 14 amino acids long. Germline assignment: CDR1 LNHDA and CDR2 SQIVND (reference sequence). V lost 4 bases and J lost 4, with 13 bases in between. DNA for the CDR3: TGTGCCAGTAGTACGAGGGTGGAGGGCTATGGCTACACCTTC. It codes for CASSTRVEGYGYTF.